This T cell receptor beta chain was recorded in a study of radiation and T cells in renal cell carcinoma. Looking at the study overall: Nephrectomy followed 15 Gy stereotactic body radiation by 4 weeks. Study-wide findings and caveats: Baseline intratumoral clonotype presence is unknown without pretreatment biopsies. From baseline, blood top tumor clonotypes peaked at 2 weeks post-radiation.

Profiled with immunoSEQ multiplex PCR; TCRdb holds only in-frame clones, not every one. The sample has 110,000 to 150,000 clones, roughly 83% seen once; the top ten hold around 25%. About this clone: Antigen specificity is unknown.

Time point denoted: baseline pretreatment blood. Treatment indicated: 15 Gy SBRT to primary tumor, nephrectomy 4 weeks later. The tumor was a clear cell renal cell carcinoma. This CDR3 spans 16 amino acids. Germline V CDR1 and CDR2: MGHRA, YSYEKL. Trimming shortened V by 1 base and J by 3 bases, and 16 bases separated the two germline ends. The chain employs TRBV4-1 and TRBJ2-7; maybe TRBD1 (6 bases). Material: blood, obtained from a patient whose treatment included radiotherapy and nephrectomy. This clonotype was obtained from a woman between 45 and 60 years old with renal cell carcinoma. The CDR3 sequence is CASSQGAQGRDYEQYF. In DNA form, the CDR3 reads TGCGCCAGCAGCCAAGGCGCCCAGGGGAGAGACTACGAGCAGTACTTC.